This T cell receptor (beta chain) was found in a study of blood T cell repertoires in COVID-19. Study at large: Acute-phase and convalescent COVID-19 samples originated in the United States, Italy and Spain. T cells, B-cell-depleted T cells, or PBMCs supplied cDNA or gDNA.

How the authors handled the data: Amplification of reference gene primers provided the estimated nucleated cell counts. The method was immunoSEQ multiplex PCR; TCRdb's version includes in-frame clones alone and lacks a portion of them. D and trimming were read from the DNA, whereas the V and J calls and clone size are those reported in that table. The data show 110,000 to 150,000 clones, 85% to 90% seen once. Germline lookup yields CDR1 SGHTS and CDR2 YDEGEE. Trimming removed 2 bases from V and 7 bases from J, with 12 bases in between. CDR3 length equals 14 residues. This sequence originates from a man aged 55 to 70 with active or convalescent COVID-19. The V call is TRBV5-8, the J call TRBJ2-2; D is possibly TRBD1 (6 bases). The sequenced sample consisted of peripheral blood. CDR3 protein: CASSFTGTGGELFF. The CDR3 coding sequence is TGTGCCAGCAGCTTCACAGGGACGGGCGGGGAGCTGTTTTTT.